These T cell receptor beta chains were read from a single sample in a study of T cells in Graves' hyperthyroidism and ophthalmopathy. TCRdb reprocessed the multiplex PCR reads via MiXCR and lists one record per CDR3 protein. The data contain about 600,000 distinct CDR3 sequences, 11% to 15% of them singletons. Specimen: blood. Every receptor here comes from a woman between 18 and 30 years old with Graves' ophthalmopathy. The CDR3 runs from the conserved cysteine through the conserved F or W. Each record gives: J gene, V gene, D gene, clone size, CDR3 DNA, CDR3 protein. D genes are given only for firm matches. Expanded clones get a size class; other rows say once, few or many, or leave the size out.

j_call: TRBJ2-7
v_call: TRBV4-3
d_call: TRBD2
clone_size: few
cdr3_nt: TGCGCCAGCAGCCGAATTATTCCTAGCGGGGGTAGCTCCTACGAGCAGTACTTC
cdr3_aa: CASSRIIPSGGSSYEQYF

j_call: TRBJ2-1
v_call: TRBV6-1
d_call: TRBD1
clone_size: NA
cdr3_nt: TGTGCCAGCAGTGAAGACAGGGGGACCTACAATGAGCAGTTCTTC
cdr3_aa: CASSEDRGTYNEQFF

j_call: TRBJ2-1
v_call: TRBV11-3
d_call: NA
clone_size: many
cdr3_nt: TGTGCCAGCAGCTTAGATCGAAGGGAGAGGCAGTTCTTC
cdr3_aa: CASSLDRRERQFF

j_call: TRBJ2-1
v_call: TRBV10-3
d_call: TRBD1
clone_size: many
cdr3_nt: TGTGCCATCAGAGGACGGGACAGGGCAGGTTACAATGAGCAGTTCTTC
cdr3_aa: CAIRGRDRAGYNEQFF

j_call: TRBJ1-2
v_call: TRBV7-9
d_call: NA
clone_size: NA
cdr3_nt: TGTGCCAGCAGCTTCTCGACCTCCTCCTATGGCTACACCTTC
cdr3_aa: CASSFSTSSYGYTF

j_call: TRBJ2-7
v_call: TRBV6-9
d_call: TRBD1
clone_size: NA
cdr3_nt: TGTGCCAGCAGTTTCGGGACAGGGAAAATCAACGAGCAGTACTTC
cdr3_aa: CASSFGTGKINEQYF

j_call: TRBJ2-1
v_call: TRBV5-1
d_call: TRBD2
clone_size: NA
cdr3_nt: TGCGCCAGCAGCTTGGAGGAGACTAGCGGGTACAATGAGCAGTTCTTC
cdr3_aa: CASSLEETSGYNEQFF

j_call: TRBJ2-1
v_call: TRBV7-9
d_call: NA
clone_size: many
cdr3_nt: TGTGCCAGCAGCCCCTACAACAATGAGCAGTTCTTC
cdr3_aa: CASSPYNNEQFF

j_call: TRBJ2-5
v_call: TRBV19
d_call: NA
clone_size: many
cdr3_nt: TGTGCCAGTAGTATCTGGACCTCAGAGACCCAGTACTTC
cdr3_aa: CASSIWTSETQYF

j_call: TRBJ1-5
v_call: TRBV7-2
d_call: TRBD1
clone_size: many
cdr3_nt: TGTGCCAGCAGCTCACAGGGGTTGGTGTATCAGCCCCAGCATTTT
cdr3_aa: CASSSQGLVYQPQHF

j_call: TRBJ2-5
v_call: TRBV4-3
d_call: NA
clone_size: many
cdr3_nt: TGCGCCAGCAGCCAAGATGTAGAAGAGACCCAGTACTTC
cdr3_aa: CASSQDVEETQYF

j_call: TRBJ2-2
v_call: TRBV12-3/TRBV12-4
d_call: TRBD2
clone_size: many
cdr3_nt: TGTGCCAGCAGTCTAGCGGACGGGGAGCTGTTTTTT
cdr3_aa: CASSLADGELFF

j_call: TRBJ1-4
v_call: TRBV20-1
d_call: TRBD1
clone_size: medium-sized
cdr3_nt: TGCAGTGCTAGCTTTACAGGGGGCTATCTACGAAATGAAAAACTGTTTTTT
cdr3_aa: CSASFTGGYLRNEKLFF

j_call: TRBJ2-5
v_call: TRBV5-1
d_call: TRBD2
clone_size: few
cdr3_nt: TGCGCCAGCAGCTTGGGGCCAGCGGGAGTATCAGAGACCCAGTACTTC
cdr3_aa: CASSLGPAGVSETQYF

j_call: TRBJ2-3
v_call: TRBV5-6
d_call: NA
clone_size: many
cdr3_nt: TGTGCCAGCAGCCGGCAAGCAGATACGCAGTATTTT
cdr3_aa: CASSRQADTQYF

j_call: TRBJ2-7
v_call: TRBV6-1
d_call: TRBD1
clone_size: NA
cdr3_nt: TGTGCCAGCAGTACCCACTCCGGGACAGGGGGCCTCGAGCAGTACTTC
cdr3_aa: CASSTHSGTGGLEQYF

j_call: TRBJ2-7
v_call: TRBV6-5
d_call: TRBD1
clone_size: NA
cdr3_nt: TGTGCCAGCAGTTACTCGGGACAGGGGGCGGGTGAGCAGTACTTC
cdr3_aa: CASSYSGQGAGEQYF

j_call: TRBJ1-4
v_call: TRBV10-3
d_call: NA
clone_size: few
cdr3_nt: TGTGCCATCAGTGATCTAGGGGAAAAACTGTTTTTT
cdr3_aa: CAISDLGEKLFF

j_call: TRBJ2-7
v_call: TRBV29-1
d_call: TRBD1
clone_size: many
cdr3_nt: TGCAGCGTTGAAGTTAACAGGGGGAGCGACGAGCAGTACTTC
cdr3_aa: CSVEVNRGSDEQYF

j_call: TRBJ1-5
v_call: TRBV28
d_call: TRBD1
clone_size: NA
cdr3_nt: TGTGCCAGCAGTTTTCCGGGACAGGGGAAGGTGAAGAGCAATCAGCCCCAGCATTTT
cdr3_aa: CASSFPGQGKVKSNQPQHF

j_call: TRBJ1-1
v_call: TRBV2
d_call: TRBD1
clone_size: many
cdr3_nt: TGTGCCAGCAGCGTTAGGACAGGCGACACTGAAGCTTTCTTT
cdr3_aa: CASSVRTGDTEAFF

j_call: TRBJ2-1
v_call: TRBV7-6
d_call: TRBD2
clone_size: many
cdr3_nt: TGTGCCAGCAGCCCCCAGGGACTAGCGGAGGACAATGAGCAGTTCTTC
cdr3_aa: CASSPQGLAEDNEQFF

j_call: TRBJ2-5
v_call: TRBV5-6
d_call: NA
clone_size: many
cdr3_nt: TGTGCCAGCAGCTCCAAAGACGGGCCGGCCCAAGAGACCCAGTACTTC
cdr3_aa: CASSSKDGPAQETQYF

j_call: TRBJ1-2
v_call: TRBV27
d_call: NA
clone_size: many
cdr3_nt: TGTGCCAGCAGTTTTAATGGGGCCAGGGGCTACACCTTC
cdr3_aa: CASSFNGARGYTF

j_call: TRBJ1-3
v_call: TRBV20-1
d_call: NA
clone_size: many
cdr3_nt: TGCAGTGCTGTTACAAGGAGCTCTGGAAACACCATATATTTT
cdr3_aa: CSAVTRSSGNTIYF

j_call: TRBJ2-7
v_call: TRBV6-2/TRBV6-3
d_call: NA
clone_size: many
cdr3_nt: TGTGCCAGCAGTTACTCTGGAGGTACCCACTCCTACGAGCAGTACTTC
cdr3_aa: CASSYSGGTHSYEQYF

j_call: TRBJ2-7
v_call: TRBV27
d_call: NA
clone_size: NA
cdr3_nt: TGTGCCAGCAGTCTCGGACCGGGGCCCTCCTACGAGCAGTACTTC
cdr3_aa: CASSLGPGPSYEQYF

j_call: TRBJ2-7
v_call: TRBV20-1
d_call: NA
clone_size: few
cdr3_nt: TGCAGTGCTAGAGCCAGGGGGGGCCCGAGCTACTACGAGCAGTACTTC
cdr3_aa: CSARARGGPSYYEQYF

j_call: TRBJ2-1
v_call: TRBV6-1
d_call: NA
clone_size: NA
cdr3_nt: TGTGCCAGCGGCAGGGCACCTGGGCCAAATGAGCAGTTCTTC
cdr3_aa: CASGRAPGPNEQFF

j_call: TRBJ2-3
v_call: TRBV20-1
d_call: TRBD2
clone_size: few
cdr3_nt: TGCAGTGCCTCAGACTTGTATAATAGCGGGAGCTTGGATACGCAGTATTTT
cdr3_aa: CSASDLYNSGSLDTQYF

j_call: TRBJ2-7
v_call: TRBV28
d_call: NA
clone_size: many
cdr3_nt: TGTGCCAGCAGTTTACTTAGGGATGCGCAGTACTTC
cdr3_aa: CASSLLRDAQYF

j_call: TRBJ1-5
v_call: TRBV20-1
d_call: NA
clone_size: many
cdr3_nt: TGCAGTGGGGCCTTCGGACAGCCCCAGCATTTT
cdr3_aa: CSGAFGQPQHF

j_call: TRBJ2-1
v_call: TRBV12-3/TRBV12-4
d_call: TRBD2
clone_size: many
cdr3_nt: TGTGCCAGCAGTCCAGGGACTAGCGGGAGACTGAATGAGCAGTTCTTC
cdr3_aa: CASSPGTSGRLNEQFF

j_call: TRBJ2-1
v_call: TRBV4-3
d_call: TRBD2
clone_size: NA
cdr3_nt: TGCGCCAGCAGCCAGGGGACTAGCACGTATGAGCAGTTCTTC
cdr3_aa: CASSQGTSTYEQFF

j_call: TRBJ1-4
v_call: TRBV9
d_call: TRBD1
clone_size: NA
cdr3_nt: TGTGCCAGCAGCGTAGCTACTGGGGACAGAGGGTTAGAAAAACTGTTTTTT
cdr3_aa: CASSVATGDRGLEKLFF

j_call: TRBJ1-1
v_call: TRBV2
d_call: NA
clone_size: few
cdr3_nt: TGTGCCAGCAGTGGACACACTGAAGCTTTCTTT
cdr3_aa: CASSGHTEAFF

j_call: TRBJ1-1
v_call: TRBV6-6
d_call: NA
clone_size: many
cdr3_nt: TGTGCCAGCAGTTACTCGGGAAGATGGACTGAAGCTTTCTTT
cdr3_aa: CASSYSGRWTEAFF

j_call: TRBJ1-2
v_call: TRBV7-9
d_call: NA
clone_size: NA
cdr3_nt: TGTGCCAGCAACACGGGACCGGAGGGCTATGGCTACACCTTC
cdr3_aa: CASNTGPEGYGYTF

j_call: TRBJ2-1
v_call: TRBV20-1
d_call: TRBD2
clone_size: many
cdr3_nt: TGCAGTGCTAGGGTGGCGGGAGGGCCGAATGAGCAGTTCTTC
cdr3_aa: CSARVAGGPNEQFF

j_call: TRBJ1-5
v_call: TRBV2
d_call: NA
clone_size: many
cdr3_nt: TGTGCCAGCAGTGAAAAGGGGCCTCCTTATAGCAATCAGCCCCAGCATTTT
cdr3_aa: CASSEKGPPYSNQPQHF